This T cell receptor (beta chain) was identified during a study of T cell repertoires in cytomegalovirus infection. Study context: Indications of both CMV infection and matching HLA type were provided by public TCR beta signatures. Study results and limitations: Clonotype analysis showed dominance of the ex vivo response by HLA-C-restricted CMV-specific TCR beta clonotypes.

TCRdb used MiXCR to reprocess the reads, holding one entry per CDR3 protein. The sample carries about 71,000 distinct CDR3 sequences, more than 20% recorded once. This clonotype has more than one count but fewer than ten. Its antigen is as yet unknown. This CDR3 contains 15 residues. CDR1 is MNHNS, CDR2 SASEGT, per germline. The sequencing here drew on CD8+ T cells from cultured PBMCs, taken from culture after CMV antigen stimulation. The receptor comes from a human donor in good health (CMV status not recorded). Some clones in this sample may be carry-over from other donors' samples. V usage is TRBV6-1 and J usage is TRBJ1-2; D not certain. This chain's CDR3 is CVPLEGPSRSYGYTF. CDR3 in DNA: TGTGTCCCCCTGGAGGGTCCTAGCCGAAGCTATGGCTACACCTTC.